This T cell receptor beta chain was obtained from a study of CD8+ T cells in alopecia areata. Only a few counts were recorded for this clone. RNA extraction was followed by reverse transcription into cDNA, which acted as the sequencing template. Only in-frame clones appear in the TCRdb table, and some are missing; sequencing was by immunoSEQ multiplex PCR. The table records roughly 200,000 clones, around 43% of them present only once. Germline V lookup: CDR1 SGHRS, CDR2 YFSETQ. Trimming removed 1 base at V and 5 bases at J, with 16 bases between. This CDR3 spans 16 amino acids. Stated treatment: oral pan-JAK inhibitor, 5-10 mg twice daily.

The chain has TRBV5-1 and TRBJ2-1; D call uncertain. The sample was CD4+ T cells sorted from blood, taken at approximately week 39, from a patient treated with tofacitinib. The TCR sequence derives from a human donor with alopecia areata. CDR3 sequence (DNA): TGCGCCAGCAGCTTGTCTAGGTTAGTTCTCCACAATGAGCAGTTCTTC. Translated, it gives CASSLSRLVLHNEQFF.